This T cell receptor (beta chain) originates from a study of T cells after yellow fever vaccination. Template switching with 5'RACE generated the TCR cDNA and added a universal primer site and UMIs. TCRdb re-called the 5' RACE reads with MiXCR, one entry per CDR3 protein. This table holds 150,000 to 200,000 distinct CDR3 sequences, 8% to 13% found once. Overall study findings and caveats: Post-booster repertoires contained most primary-vaccination clones again (about 95% CD4, roughly 91% CD8). A secondary response was less intense yet reached its peak sooner, at day 5 versus 15.

This clonotype was seen ten or more times. The antigen is undetermined. Per the germline V gene, CDR1 is LGHNA and CDR2 is YSLEER. V was cut by 4 bases and J by 2 bases, with 17 bases left in between. The CDR3 runs to 16 residues. Sample: CD8+ T cells sorted from PBMCs, taken 15 days after the yellow fever booster vaccination. The sequence was collected from a man between 18 and 29 years old who received the YFV17D yellow fever vaccine. The J gene is TRBJ2-5, the V gene TRBV4-3, with D possibly TRBD2 on 6 matching bases. CDR3 sequence: CASSLPQRGGQETQYF. CDR3 bases: TGCGCCAGCAGCCTCCCACAAAGGGGAGGTCAAGAGACCCAGTACTTC.